These 26 T cell receptor beta chains were sequenced from one sample in a study of blood T cell dynamics during melanoma immunotherapy. TCRdb's copy holds only in-frame clones and misses some; the assay was immunoSEQ multiplex PCR. The sample records roughly 9,700 clones, approximately 83% being singletons. Described time point: pre-treatment baseline. Sequencing used blood, obtained from a patient treated with checkpoint blockade. Receptor source: a human donor with melanoma.

This chain links TRBV7-3 with TRBJ1-1; D not resolved. This CDR3 is built from 15 residues. CDR1 is SGHTA, CDR2 FQGTGA, per germline. V lost 5 bases and J lost 1, with 14 bases in between. The CDR3 is CASSTYPTGNTEAFF. The CDR3 DNA is TGTGCCAGCAGCACCTACCCGACCGGGAACACTGAAGCTTTCTTT.

This clone has a single count. The chain employs TRBV2 and TRBJ1-4, with a possible D match to TRBD1 (5 bases). The V end lost 6 bases, the J end lost 1 base, and 18 bases lay between the germline ends. The germline V gene has CDR1 SNHLY and CDR2 FYNNEI. The CDR3 length is 17 residues. The CDR3 nucleotides are TGTGCCAGCAGCGAACCCCCAGGGCGCGGAACTAATGAAAAACTGTTTTTT. Protein product: CASSEPPGRGTNEKLFF.

V gene TRBV19 combines with J gene TRBJ1-2; D unresolved. V lost 3 bases and J 2 bases, leaving 4 bases between the germline ends. Germline CDR1 and CDR2: LNHDA and SQIVND (reference sequence). The CDR3 covers 12 residues. The chain's CDR3 is CASSIRNYGYTF. In DNA form, the CDR3 reads TGTGCCAGTAGTATCAGGAACTATGGCTACACCTTC.

The gene calls are TRBV7-8 and TRBJ1-5; 8 bases are shared with TRBD1. CDR3 length equals 17 residues. Germline CDR1 and CDR2: SGHVS and FQNEAQ. V shed 1 base, J shed 6 bases, and the junction held 11 bases outside the gene matches. CDR3 nucleotide sequence: TGTGCCAGCAGCTTAGTTGGGGCAGGGGGCGTTAGTCAGCCCCAGCATTTT. Translated, it gives CASSLVGAGGVSQPQHF.

The V and J genes are TRBV30 and TRBJ1-2; D remains unclear. V lost 4 bases and J 4 bases, leaving 13 bases between the germline ends. This CDR3 region has 13 residues. Germline loops: CDR1 GTSNPN, CDR2 SVGIG (reference sequence). CDR3 DNA: TGTGCCTGGAACCCTCCCGTTCCCTATGGCTACACCTTC. It is translated as CAWNPPVPYGYTF.

The V and J genes are TRBV19 and TRBJ1-1, with a possible D match to TRBD1 (5 bases). This CDR3 contains 12 residues. Trimming took 2 bases from V and 10 from J, leaving 11 bases between them. CDR1 and CDR2 (germline): LNHDA, SQIVND (reference sequence). The CDR3 spells CASSIRGSGAFF. The CDR3 DNA reads as TGTGCCAGTAGTATAAGGGGTTCGGGAGCTTTCTTT.

This chain connects TRBV7-8 to TRBJ1-3, with 10 bases matching TRBD1. The CDR3 length is 16 residues. Germline lookup yields CDR1 SGHVS and CDR2 FQNEAQ. Germline trimming cut 3 bases from V and 2 bases from J; bases unmatched to any gene: 4. CDR3 DNA: TGTGCCAGCAGCTTGGACAGGGGGAGGGCTGGAAACACCATATATTTT. Protein sequence: CASSLDRGRAGNTIYF.

For the CDR3, the DNA is TGTGCCAGCAGCGTAGGCGGGACAGGGTTAACATACGAGCAGTACTTC. Amino acid sequence: CASSVGGTGLTYEQYF. This chain uses TRBV9 with TRBJ2-5; 9 nucleotides align to TRBD1. The J call could be wrong; TRBJ2-7 is a better fit for the DNA end. Germline assignment: CDR1 SGDLS and CDR2 YYNGEE. This CDR3 has 16 residues.

This chain joins TRBV4-1 and TRBJ2-1, with 15 bases matching TRBD2. J was trimmed by 10 bases and V by 5 bases; bases with no gene match: 3. CDR1 MGHRA and CDR2 YSYEKL come from the germline V gene. This CDR3 comprises 14 residues. CDR3: CASSLGLAGGEQFF. The CDR3 coding sequence is TGCGCCAGCAGCTTGGGACTAGCGGGGGGCGAGCAGTTCTTC.

The chain recombines TRBV2 with TRBJ2-7; possibly TRBD2 for D (7 bases). This CDR3 has 15 residues. CDR1 SNHLY and CDR2 FYNNEI come from the germline V gene. V shed 8 bases and J shed 4 bases, with 21 bases lying between them. CDR3 amino acids: CASEGGILIGYEQYF. The CDR3 DNA is TGTGCCAGCGAGGGGGGGATACTTATCGGTTACGAGCAGTACTTC.

CDR3 in amino acids: CASSHLPGQRTTTTGNTIYF. The CDR3 DNA is TGCGCCAGCAGCCACCTACCGGGACAGCGGACAACCACCACTGGAAACACCATATATTTT. The genes are TRBV4-1 and TRBJ1-3, with 7 bases aligning to TRBD1. The trim removed 3 bases at V and 2 bases at J, leaving 19 bases unmatched. In germline, CDR1 is MGHRA, CDR2 YSYEKL. The CDR3 is 20 amino acids.

The gene calls are TRBV5-1 and TRBJ2-3; D not resolved. V lost 7 bases and J 4 bases, leaving 19 bases between the germline ends. The CDR3 is 15 amino acids. Germline-derived CDR1 and CDR2 are SGHRS and YFSETQ. CDR3 loop: CASSRADGTADTQYF. For the CDR3, the DNA is TGCGCCAGCTCCCGCGCGGATGGAACAGCAGATACGCAGTATTTT.

The rearrangement joins TRBV19 to TRBJ2-3; D is unclear. The germline gives CDR1 LNHDA, CDR2 SQIVND (reference sequence). The V and J ends lost 3 bases and 4 bases respectively, with 11 bases between them. The CDR3 covers 14 residues. The chain's CDR3 is CASSIYSRSDTQYF. The DNA for the CDR3 is TGTGCCAGTAGTATCTATTCCAGGTCAGATACGCAGTATTTT.

The count of this clone is one. The V gene is TRBV6-5, the J gene TRBJ1-2; 9 bases are shared with TRBD1. The CDR3 consists of 14 residues. Germline CDR1 is MNHEY and CDR2 is SVGAGI. The V segment lost 5 bases and the J segment 8 bases; nucleotides outside the gene matches: 9. DNA of the CDR3: TGTGCCAGCAGTGATACAGGGGGCGCGTCGGGCTACACCTTC. It is translated as CASSDTGGASGYTF.

This clone was recorded once. V gene TRBV5-1 combines with J gene TRBJ1-2; D is perhaps TRBD1 (6 bases). This CDR3 is built from 13 residues. Germline V gene lookup returns CDR1 SGHRS and CDR2 YFSETQ. V was shortened by 2 bases and J by 4 bases, with 9 bases between the two germline ends. The CDR3: CASSFDRPYGYTF. CDR3 DNA: TGCGCCAGCAGCTTCGACAGGCCCTATGGCTACACCTTC. Using reference TRBV5-1 and TRBJ1-2 for the parts outside the CDR3, the full variable domain is KAGVTQTPRYLIKTRGQQVTLSCSPISGHRSVSWYQQTPGQGLQFLFEYFSETQRNKGNFPGRFSGRQFSNSRSEMNVSTLELGDSALYLCASSFDRPYGYTFGSGTRLTVV.

The chain employs TRBV2 and TRBJ1-6; 10 bases line up with TRBD1. The trim removed 4 bases at V and 6 bases at J, leaving 3 bases unmatched. Germline CDR1 SNHLY, CDR2 FYNNEI. The CDR3 has 15 amino acids. Here the CDR3 DNA reads TGTGCCAGCAGTGTCGGACAGGGGGTTAATTCACCCCTCCACTTT. This encodes CASSVGQGVNSPLHF.

This chain joins TRBV6-6 and TRBJ2-2; D is possibly TRBD1 or TRBD2 (5 bases each). The CDR3 runs 13 residues. Germline CDR1 is MNHNY and CDR2 is SVGAGI (reference sequence). With 8 bases removed from V and 4 bases from J, the gap between germline ends came to 11 bases. The CDR3 sequence: CASEGYSTGELFF. CDR3 DNA: TGTGCCAGCGAGGGGTATAGCACCGGGGAGCTGTTTTTT.

The chain uses TRBV20-1 and TRBJ2-7; the D gene is possibly TRBD1 (6 bases). The germline gives CDR1 DFQATT, CDR2 SNEGSKA (reference sequence). This CDR3 is 11 amino acids long. The V end was cut by 6 bases, the J end by 13 bases, with 19 bases between. CDR3 amino acids: CSAIQGMELYF. The CDR3 DNA is TGCAGTGCAATACAGGGTATGGAACTTTACTTC.

This sequence joins TRBV30 and TRBJ1-2; 7 positions agree with TRBD1. The V and J ends lost 2 bases and 3 bases, in that order; junction bases with no gene match: 3. There are 13 residues in the CDR3. Germline lookup yields CDR1 GTSNPN and CDR2 SVGIG (reference sequence). The CDR3 coding sequence is TGTGCCTGGAGTCGACAGGGCGACTATGGCTACACCTTC. This encodes CAWSRQGDYGYTF.

The CDR3 nucleotides read TGTGCCAGCAGCGTAAACCTAGCGGGGGGAGGGGAGACCCAGTACTTC. Residues: CASSVNLAGGGETQYF. The J gene is TRBJ2-5, the V gene TRBV9; 11 bases map to TRBD2. This CDR3 spans 16 amino acids. The V gene's germline CDR1 is SGDLS and CDR2 YYNGEE. With V trimmed by 1 base and J by 5 bases, 7 bases remained unmatched.

The chain links TRBV19 to TRBJ1-5; TRBD1 might be the D (6 bases). The V and J ends lost 11 bases and 2 bases respectively, with 31 bases between them. The CDR3 covers 19 residues. Germline CDR1 reads LNHDA; CDR2 reads SQIVND (reference sequence). CDR3 DNA sequence: TGTGCCTCTCGAACGTCCGGGACACGTAGTTTTATTGGCAATCAGCCCCAGCATTTT. Its protein is CASRTSGTRSFIGNQPQHF.

The chain couples TRBV2 to TRBJ2-1; 8 nucleotides agree with TRBD2. With V trimmed by 6 bases and J by 6 bases, 7 bases remained unmatched. CDR3 length: 14 amino acids. The germline V gene encodes CDR1 SNHLY and CDR2 FYNNEI. The CDR3 is CASSKTSVGNEQFF. The CDR3 region has the DNA TGTGCCAGCAGCAAGACTAGCGTTGGCAATGAGCAGTTCTTC. Together with reference TRBV2 and TRBJ2-1, the CDR3 gives the full variable domain: EPEVTQTPSHQVTQMGQEVILRCVPISNHLYFYWYRQILGQKVEFLVSFYNNEISEKSEIFDDQFSVERPDGSNFTLKIRSTKLEDSAMYFCASSKTSVGNEQFFGPGTRLTVL.

V usage is TRBV28 and J usage is TRBJ1-5; D uncertain. Germline lookup yields CDR1 MDHEN and CDR2 SYDVKM. The germline V and J ends were trimmed by 3 bases and 5 bases, with 5 bases remaining between them. This CDR3 region has 12 residues. The CDR3 sequence: CASSLGYQPQHF. CDR3 DNA: TGTGCCAGCAGTTTGGGATATCAGCCCCAGCATTTT. Complete variable domain (other parts from reference TRBV28 and TRBJ1-5): DVKVTQSSRYLVKRTGEKVFLECVQDMDHENMFWYRQDPGLGLRLIYFSYDVKMKEKGDIPEGYSVSREKKERFSLILESASTNQTSMYLCASSLGYQPQHFGDGTRLSIL.

The gene calls are TRBV7-3 and TRBJ2-3, with 8 bases identical to TRBD2. V shed 1 base and J 9 bases; nucleotides not matched to a gene: 6. Germline V gene sequence: CDR1 SGHTA, CDR2 FQGTGA. The CDR3 is 14 amino acids. As DNA, the CDR3 is TGTGCCAGCAGCTTAAACGGGGGGGCCGAAACGCAGTATTTT. It translates to CASSLNGGAETQYF.

The chain combines TRBV7-8 with TRBJ1-4; perhaps TRBD1 as D (5 bases). CDR3 length: 13 amino acids. The germline gives CDR1 SGHVS, CDR2 FQNEAQ. V was trimmed by 5 bases and J by 8 bases, leaving 12 bases between them. CDR3 sequence: CASSLQVSEKLFF. In DNA form, the CDR3 reads TGTGCCAGCAGCCTACAGGTGTCGGAAAAACTGTTTTTT.

Regarding this clone: Other DNA sequences of this sample code for an identical CDR3. The rearrangement links TRBV27 to TRBJ2-3; D call uncertain. V lost 0 bases to trimming and J lost 0 bases, with 1 base between them. Germline loops: CDR1 MNHEY, CDR2 SMNVEV (reference sequence). The CDR3 is made up of 13 amino acids. This CDR3 reads CASSLSSTDTQYF. CDR3 DNA sequence: TGTGCCAGCAGTTTATCAAGCACAGATACGCAGTATTTT.